The 7 T cell receptor beta chains below come from one sample, sequenced in a study of cytomegalovirus exposure and HLA in healthy donors. The PCR used 60 Vbeta and 13 Jbeta primers. TCRdb's table, derived via immunoSEQ multiplex PCR, lists solely in-frame clones and lacks some. The table has approximately 210,000 clones, approximately 80% seen once. Source material: PBMCs. These TCRs come from a woman between 50 and 59 years old in good health and CMV-seropositive.

The chain uses TRBV5-4 and TRBJ2-1; D may be TRBD2 (6 bases). The CDR3 has 13 residues. Germline V lookup: CDR1 SGHNT, CDR2 YYREEE (reference sequence). V lost 2 bases and J lost 7, with 10 bases in between. The CDR3 is CASSFISGNEQFF. In DNA form, the CDR3 reads TGTGCCAGCAGCTTCATTAGCGGTAATGAGCAGTTCTTC.

This chain connects TRBV9 to TRBJ1-3; a weak D match, TRBD1 (6 bases). V lost 5 bases, J lost 8 bases, and 26 bases lay in between. The CDR3 is made up of 17 amino acids. Germline V CDR1 and CDR2: SGDLS, YYNGEE. The CDR3 DNA sequence: TGTGCCAGCAGTCCTCACGCCCGACTGGGACAAGGGTACACCATATATTTT. As protein: CASSPHARLGQGYTIYF.

This chain joins TRBV30 and TRBJ2-3; TRBD2 matches at 7 bases. J gave up 4 bases and V 1 base, and 14 bases lay outside the gene matches. The CDR3 loop spans 17 amino acids. From germline, CDR1 is GTSNPN and CDR2 SVGIG (reference sequence). The CDR3 bases are TGTGCCTGGAGTGAGGGGATGGTGGAGGGAGGGGCAGATACGCAGTATTTT. It specifies CAWSEGMVEGGADTQYF.

CDR3 residues: CASSFGTGVLKGPGNTIYF. The CDR3 DNA reads as TGTGCCAGCAGCTTCGGGACAGGGGTGTTGAAGGGTCCTGGAAACACCATATATTTT. The rearrangement links TRBV5-4 to TRBJ1-3, with 10 bases aligning to TRBD1. Germline V gene sequence: CDR1 SGHNT, CDR2 YYREEE (reference sequence). Trimming removed 2 bases from V and 2 bases from J; junction bases left unmatched: 13. The CDR3 runs to 19 residues. Full variable domain (rest looked up from reference TRBV5-4 and TRBJ1-3): ETGVTQSPTHLIKTRGQQVTLRCSSQSGHNTVSWYQQALGQGPQFIFQYYREEENGRGNFPPRFSGLQFPNYSSELNVNALELDDSALYLCASSFGTGVLKGPGNTIYFGEGSWLTVV.

The J gene is TRBJ2-7, the V gene TRBV19, with D maybe TRBD2 (5 bases). Germline V lookup: CDR1 LNHDA, CDR2 SQIVND (reference sequence). CDR3 length equals 13 residues. Between the trimmed V and J ends, which lost 4 bases and 6 bases, there was a span of 13 bases. CDR3 region: CASSTSRAVEQYF. The CDR3 DNA reads as TGTGCCAGTAGTACCTCGCGGGCAGTCGAGCAGTACTTC.

Only one count was recorded for this clone. V is TRBV7-9 and J is TRBJ1-6; a possible D gene is TRBD1 (5 bases). Between the trimmed V and J ends, which lost 5 bases and 12 bases, there was a span of 20 bases. The CDR3 sequence is 15 residues long. In germline, CDR1 is SEHNR, CDR2 FQNEAQ (reference sequence). The CDR3 protein is CASSGDGEGTKPLHF. The CDR3 nucleotides are TGTGCCAGCAGCGGGGACGGGGAGGGGACGAAACCCCTCCACTTT.

The chain has TRBV11-2 and TRBJ1-1; D uncertain. CDR1 is SGHAT, CDR2 FQNNGV, per germline. This CDR3 comprises 14 residues. V was trimmed by 3 bases and J by 3 bases, leaving 11 bases between them. This chain's CDR3 is CASSFRLGDTEAFF. The CDR3 DNA sequence: TGTGCCAGCAGCTTTCGACTCGGAGACACTGAAGCTTTCTTT.